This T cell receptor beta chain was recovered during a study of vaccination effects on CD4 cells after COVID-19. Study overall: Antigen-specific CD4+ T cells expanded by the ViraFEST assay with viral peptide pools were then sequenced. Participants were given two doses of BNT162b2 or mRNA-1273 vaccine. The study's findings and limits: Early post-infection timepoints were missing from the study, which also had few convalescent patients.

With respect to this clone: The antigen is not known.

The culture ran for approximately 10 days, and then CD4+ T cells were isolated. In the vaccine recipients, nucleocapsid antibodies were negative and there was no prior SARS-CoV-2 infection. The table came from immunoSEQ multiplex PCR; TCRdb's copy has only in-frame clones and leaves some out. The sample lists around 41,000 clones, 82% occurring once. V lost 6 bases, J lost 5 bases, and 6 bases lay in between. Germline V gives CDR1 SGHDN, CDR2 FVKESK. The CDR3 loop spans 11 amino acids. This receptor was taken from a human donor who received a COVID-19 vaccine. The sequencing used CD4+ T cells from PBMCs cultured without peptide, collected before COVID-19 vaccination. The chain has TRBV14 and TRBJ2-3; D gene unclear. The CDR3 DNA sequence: TGTGCCAGCAGTGCCGGAGATACGCAGTATTTT. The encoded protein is CASSAGDTQYF.